Listed below are T cell receptor beta chains from one sample, sequenced in a study of identical twins. Using its own MiXCR run on the 5' RACE reads, TCRdb lists one record per CDR3 protein. The data show 500,000 or so distinct CDR3 sequences, with around 20% seen just once and about 0.99% held by the top ten. The same specimen was also included in a second study, on T cells expressing NK-cell markers.

Sequencing used CD4+ T cells sorted from blood. All receptors come from a woman younger than 30 in good health. Each CDR3 is given with its conserved first and last residue. D genes are given only for firm matches. Size values are once, few and many counts, or a class for expanded clones, and some rows have none.

J | V | length | D | size | CDR3 | DNA
TRBJ1-1 | TRBV20-1 | 13 | NA | few | CSAYKDMNTEAFF | TGCAGTGCTTACAAGGACATGAACACTGAAGCTTTCTTT
TRBJ2-7 | TRBV15 | 12 | TRBD2 | NA | CATSRRGYEQYF | TGTGCCACCAGCAGGCGGGGGTACGAGCAGTACTTC
TRBJ2-1 | TRBV20-1 | 16 | TRBD2 | NA | CSASRTSGGGYNEQFF | TGCAGTGCTTCCCGGACTAGCGGGGGCGGATACAATGAGCAGTTCTTC
TRBJ2-1 | TRBV5-1 | 14 | NA | NA | CASSLAAIASEQFF | TGCGCCAGCAGCTTGGCCGCGATTGCGTCAGAGCAGTTCTTC
TRBJ2-1 | TRBV2 | 12 | NA | NA | CASNREFGEQFF | TGTGCCAGCAACCGGGAGTTCGGAGAGCAGTTCTTC
TRBJ2-7 | TRBV19 | 14 | NA | NA | CASSIGTVYYEQYF | TGTGCCAGTAGTATAGGTACGGTATACTACGAGCAGTACTTC
TRBJ1-1 | TRBV25-1 | 11 | NA | NA | CASSNTLRSFF | TGTGCCAGCAGTAATACGTTGCGGTCTTTCTTT
TRBJ2-1 | TRBV27 | 15 | NA | NA | CASSFWTRPRHEQFF | NA
TRBJ2-1 | TRBV20-1 | 10 | NA | NA | CSARSGSQFF | TGCAGTGCCCGGTCAGGGTCGCAGTTCTTC
TRBJ2-5 | TRBV7-3 | 16 | TRBD2 | many | CASSSPTSGGIETQYF | TGTGCCAGCAGCTCCCCGACTAGCGGGGGTATAGAGACCCAGTACTTC
TRBJ1-1 | TRBV11-3 | 15 | NA | NA | CASSPLGQLNTEAFF | TGTGCCAGCAGCCCCCTAGGACAGTTGAACACTGAAGCTTTCTTT
TRBJ2-5 | TRBV5-1 | 14 | NA | NA | CASSPRRVGETQYF | TGCGCCAGCAGCCCCCGGCGGGTCGGGGAGACCCAGTACTTC
TRBJ2-1 | TRBV6-5 | 15 | TRBD1 | few | CASSYLGTGDREQFF | TGTGCCAGCAGTTACCTCGGGACAGGGGATCGGGAGCAGTTCTTC
TRBJ2-7 | TRBV9 | 15 | TRBD2 | NA | CASSVGLSGRYEQYF | TGTGCCAGCAGCGTCGGCCTTAGCGGGAGATACGAGCAGTACTTC
TRBJ1-6 | TRBV25-1 | 14 | NA | few | CASSRPERNSPLHF | TGTGCCAGCAGTAGGCCGGAACGAAATTCACCCCTCCACTTT
TRBJ2-7 | TRBV5-6 | 16 | NA | NA | CASSPRPGHVSYEQYF | TGTGCCAGCAGCCCACGTCCGGGACACGTTTCCTACGAGCAGTACTTC
TRBJ1-4 | TRBV12-3/TRBV12-4 | 13 | NA | few | CASSSSEGEKLFF | TGTGCCAGCAGTTCCTCTGAGGGTGAAAAACTGTTTTTT
TRBJ2-7 | TRBV23-1 | 13 | NA | NA | CASATRPYYEQYF | TGCGCCAGCGCGACACGTCCCTACTACGAGCAGTACTTC
TRBJ1-2 | TRBV6-1 | 14 | TRBD1 | NA | CASRAWTGNYGYTF | TGTGCCAGCAGGGCCTGGACAGGGAACTATGGCTACACCTTC
TRBJ2-5 | TRBV20-1 | 15 | TRBD2 | NA | CSASSAGGEQETQYF | TGCAGTGCTAGCTCTGCGGGGGGCGAGCAAGAGACCCAGTACTTC
TRBJ2-3 | TRBV14 | 15 | TRBD2 | few | CASSLGGGRADTQYF | TGTGCCAGCAGCCTCGGGGGAGGGCGCGCAGATACGCAGTATTTT
TRBJ1-6 | TRBV5-1 | 13 | NA | NA | CASSAQGFSPLHF | TGCGCCAGCAGCGCGCAGGGATTTTCACCCCTCCACTTT